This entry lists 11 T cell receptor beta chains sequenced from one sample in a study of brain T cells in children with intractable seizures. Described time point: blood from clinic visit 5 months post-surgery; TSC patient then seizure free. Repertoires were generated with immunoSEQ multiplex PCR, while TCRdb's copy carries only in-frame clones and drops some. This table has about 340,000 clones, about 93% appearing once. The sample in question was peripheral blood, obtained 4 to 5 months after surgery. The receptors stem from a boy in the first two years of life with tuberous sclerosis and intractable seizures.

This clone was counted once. CDR3 region: CACPQGHGYTF. The CDR3 DNA follows: TGTGCCTGCCCACAGGGGCATGGCTACACCTTC. The chain uses TRBV30 and TRBJ1-2, with 7 bases that match TRBD1. V was clipped by 6 bases and J by 6 bases; unmatched bases: 4. The length of the CDR3 is 11 residues. CDR1 and CDR2 from the germline V gene are GTSNPN and SVGIG (reference sequence).

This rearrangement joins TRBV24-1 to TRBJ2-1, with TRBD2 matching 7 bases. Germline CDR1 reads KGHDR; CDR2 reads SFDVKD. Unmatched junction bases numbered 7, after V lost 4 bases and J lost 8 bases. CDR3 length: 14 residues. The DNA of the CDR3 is TGTGCCACCAGTGAGGGGACTACCGGTGATGAGCAGTTCTTC. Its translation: CATSEGTTGDEQFF.

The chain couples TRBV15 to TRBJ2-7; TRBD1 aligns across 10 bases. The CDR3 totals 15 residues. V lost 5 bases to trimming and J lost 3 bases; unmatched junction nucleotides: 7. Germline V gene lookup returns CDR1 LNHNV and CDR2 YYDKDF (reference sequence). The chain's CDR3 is CATSADRDRGYEQYF. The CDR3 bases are TGTGCCACCAGCGCCGACCGGGACAGGGGCTACGAGCAGTACTTC.

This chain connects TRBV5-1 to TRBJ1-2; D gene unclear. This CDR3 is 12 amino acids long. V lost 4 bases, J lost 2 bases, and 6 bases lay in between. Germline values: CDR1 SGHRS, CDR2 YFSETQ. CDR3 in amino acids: CASSPDNYGYTF. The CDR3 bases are TGCGCCAGCAGCCCGGACAACTATGGCTACACCTTC. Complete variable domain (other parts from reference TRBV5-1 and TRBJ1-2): KAGVTQTPRYLIKTRGQQVTLSCSPISGHRSVSWYQQTPGQGLQFLFEYFSETQRNKGNFPGRFSGRQFSNSRSEMNVSTLELGDSALYLCASSPDNYGYTFGSGTRLTVV.

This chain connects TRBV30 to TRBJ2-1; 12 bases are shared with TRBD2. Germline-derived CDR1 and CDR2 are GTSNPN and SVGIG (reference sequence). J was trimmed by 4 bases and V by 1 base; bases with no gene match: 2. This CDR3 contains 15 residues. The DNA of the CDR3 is TGTGCCTGGAGTGCAGGACTAGCGGGATACAATGAGCAGTTCTTC. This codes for CAWSAGLAGYNEQFF.

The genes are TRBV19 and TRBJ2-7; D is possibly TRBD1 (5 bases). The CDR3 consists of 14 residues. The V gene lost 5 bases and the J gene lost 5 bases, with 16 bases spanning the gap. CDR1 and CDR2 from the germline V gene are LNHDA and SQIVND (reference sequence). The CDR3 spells CASSPDGQGNEQYF. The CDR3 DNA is TGTGCCAGTAGTCCCGATGGGCAGGGAAACGAGCAGTACTTC.

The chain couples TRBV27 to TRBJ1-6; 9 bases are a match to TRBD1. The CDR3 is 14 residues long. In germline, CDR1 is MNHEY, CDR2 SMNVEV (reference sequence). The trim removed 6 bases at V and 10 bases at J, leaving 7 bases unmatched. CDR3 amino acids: CASRWGQGFSPLHF. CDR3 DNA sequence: TGTGCCAGCAGGTGGGGACAGGGATTCTCACCCCTCCACTTT.

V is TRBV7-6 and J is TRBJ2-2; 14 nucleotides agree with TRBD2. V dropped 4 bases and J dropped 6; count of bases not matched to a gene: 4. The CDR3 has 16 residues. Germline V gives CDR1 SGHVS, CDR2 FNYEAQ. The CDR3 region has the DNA TGTGCCAGCAGCTATAAGACTAGCGGGAGGGCCGGGGAGCTGTTTTTT. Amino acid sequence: CASSYKTSGRAGELFF.

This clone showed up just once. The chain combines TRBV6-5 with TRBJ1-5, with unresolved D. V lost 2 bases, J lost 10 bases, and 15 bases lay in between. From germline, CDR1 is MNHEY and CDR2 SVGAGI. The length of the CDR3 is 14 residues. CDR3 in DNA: TGTGCCAGCAGTTACCGGGGATGGGTCCATCCCCAGCATTTT. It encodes CASSYRGWVHPQHF.

CDR3 region: CASSGFRDRGLGTEAFF. The CDR3, as DNA: TGTGCCAGCAGCGGGTTCCGGGACAGGGGGCTCGGCACTGAAGCTTTCTTT. The chain joins TRBV7-9 to TRBJ1-1, with 12 bases lining up with TRBD1. This CDR3 spans 17 amino acids. V dropped 5 bases and J dropped 4; count of bases not matched to a gene: 11. The germline gives CDR1 SEHNR, CDR2 FQNEAQ (reference sequence).

CDR3 nucleotides: TGCAGCGTTGGAAGAACAGATACGCAGTATTTT. Residues: CSVGRTDTQYF. This chain joins TRBV29-1 and TRBJ2-3; the D is unclear. Germline values: CDR1 SQVTM, CDR2 ANQGSEA. The CDR3 runs to 11 residues. V lost 4 bases to trimming and J lost 3 bases, with 5 bases between them.